These 15 T cell receptor beta chains were sequenced from one sample in a study of somatic mutations in cytotoxic T cells in rheumatoid arthritis. Produced via immunoSEQ multiplex PCR; TCRdb's table is partial and in-frame only. The sample consists of some 20,000 clones, around 81% of them appearing once. What was sequenced was CD8+ T cells sorted from blood. All receptors derive from an adult with rheumatoid arthritis.

The gene calls are TRBV6-1 and TRBJ2-5; D is ambiguous. Germline CDR1 reads MNHNS; CDR2 reads SASEGT. V was clipped by 1 base and J by 4 bases, with 16 bases between them. The CDR3 loop spans 16 amino acids. The CDR3 region is CASSEEVPWGGETQYF. DNA of the CDR3: TGTGCCAGCAGTGAAGAGGTCCCCTGGGGTGGAGAGACCCAGTACTTC.

In DNA, the CDR3 is TGCAGCGCAATATCGGACAGTGGGGGCAACACCGGGGAGCTGTTTTTT. Its translation is CSAISDSGGNTGELFF. This chain connects TRBV29-1 to TRBJ2-2; tentatively, D is TRBD1 (6 bases). The V end was cut by 7 bases, the J end by 2 bases, with 20 bases between. Per the germline V gene, CDR1 is SQVTM and CDR2 is ANQGSEA. The CDR3 is made up of 16 amino acids.

The chain has TRBV29-1 and TRBJ2-1, with unresolved D. The length of the CDR3 is 15 residues. Trimming left V 7 bases short and J 0 bases short, with 16 bases between. Germline V lookup: CDR1 SQVTM, CDR2 ANQGSEA. The CDR3 DNA reads as TGCAGCGCCAAGGGCGGCGACCTCTCCTACAATGAGCAGTTCTTC. This encodes CSAKGGDLSYNEQFF.

The rearrangement joins TRBV19 to TRBJ2-3; 9 nucleotides line up with TRBD2. Germline trimming cut 4 bases from V and 5 bases from J; bases unmatched to any gene: 10. The germline V gene encodes CDR1 LNHDA and CDR2 SQIVND (reference sequence). The CDR3 is 16 residues long. The CDR3 DNA sequence: TGTGCCAGTAGTACCGGCACAGCAGCGGGGGGAGATACGCAGTATTTT. Its protein product is CASSTGTAAGGDTQYF.

The V and J genes are TRBV27 and TRBJ2-7, with a tentative D call TRBD2 (6 bases). The germline V gene encodes CDR1 MNHEY and CDR2 SMNVEV (reference sequence). Trimming stripped 5 bases from V and 2 bases from J, with 13 bases between. This CDR3 contains 14 residues. As DNA, the CDR3 is TGTGCCAGCAGTGTTCGGAGGGGTCCCTACGAGCAGTACTTC. It translates to CASSVRRGPYEQYF.

This clone was seen only a few times. The chain links TRBV21-1 to TRBJ2-1. TRBV21-1 counts as a pseudogene. The CDR3 totals 10 residues. CDR3 DNA: TGTGCCAGCAGCGCCAATGAGCAGTTCTTC. Its protein product is CASSANEQFF.

The CDR3 loop reads CASSLGMGREASYNEQFF. CDR3 in DNA: TGTGCCAGCAGCTTGGGAATGGGGCGGGAGGCCTCCTACAATGAGCAGTTCTTC. The genes are TRBV5-6 and TRBJ2-1, with TRBD2 identical over 8 bases. The CDR3 runs to 18 residues. Germline V lookup: CDR1 SGHDT, CDR2 YYEEEE. Unmatched junction bases numbered 8, after V lost 0 bases and J lost 0 bases.

This clone has just a few counts. The chain couples TRBV7-9 to TRBJ2-5; D uncertain. The CDR3 is made up of 13 amino acids. Trimming left V 5 bases short and J 0 bases short, with 7 bases between. The germline CDR1 and CDR2 sequences are SEHNR and FQNEAQ (reference sequence). The CDR3 region has the DNA TGTGCCAGCAGCGGACCGTACCAAGAGACCCAGTACTTC. Translated: CASSGPYQETQYF.

This clone counts as medium-sized. The V and J genes are TRBV4-2 and TRBJ2-1; TRBD2 matches 7 bases. Germline V gene lookup returns CDR1 LGHNA and CDR2 YNFKEQ. V lost 7 bases and J lost 0; bases outside the gene matches: 3. This CDR3 region has 14 residues. CDR3 protein: CASTPSGSYNEQFF. The CDR3 DNA is TGTGCCAGCACCCCTAGCGGCTCCTACAATGAGCAGTTCTTC.

In this sample, this clone turned up once. The chain uses TRBV4-3 and TRBJ2-1; D may match TRBD1 or TRBD2 (5 bases each). Trimming took off 1 base at V and 8 bases at J, with 15 bases between the two ends. In germline, CDR1 is LGHNA, CDR2 YSLEER. This CDR3 has 15 residues. The CDR3 sequence is CASSQAGTTRDEQFF. The CDR3 bases are TGCGCCAGCAGCCAAGCGGGGACCACCAGGGATGAGCAGTTCTTC.

CDR3 in amino acids: CSVEPGVNTGELFF. CDR3 DNA: TGCAGCGTTGAACCAGGGGTGAACACCGGGGAGCTGTTTTTT. The chain joins TRBV29-1 to TRBJ2-2; D is perhaps TRBD1 (6 bases). Germline V gene lookup returns CDR1 SQVTM and CDR2 ANQGSEA. The CDR3 runs to 14 residues. Trimming removed 2 bases at V and 1 base at J, with 8 bases between.

This sequence joins TRBV5-6 and TRBJ1-2; D unclear. The V gene's germline CDR1 is SGHDT and CDR2 YYEEEE. Trimming left V 1 base short and J 4 bases short, with 11 bases between. This CDR3 is built from 14 residues. The CDR3 DNA is TGTGCCAGCAGCTTGAGTCAGGTCACCTATGGCTACACCTTC. It is translated as CASSLSQVTYGYTF. The entire variable domain, with the rest obtained from reference TRBV5-6 and TRBJ1-2, is as follows: DAGVTQSPTHLIKTRGQQVTLRCSPKSGHDTVSWYQQALGQGPQFIFQYYEEEERQRGNFPDRFSGHQFPNYSSELNVNALLLGDSALYLCASSLSQVTYGYTFGSGTRLTVV.

This chain joins TRBV9 and TRBJ1-5; tentatively, D is TRBD1 (5 bases). The length of the CDR3 is 14 residues. The germline V and J ends were trimmed by 0 bases and 7 bases, with 11 bases remaining between them. The V gene's germline CDR1 is SGDLS and CDR2 YYNGEE. CDR3 nucleotides: TGTGCCAGCAGCGTAGGAGGGGAGGCGCAGCCCCAGCATTTT. It is translated as CASSVGGEAQPQHF.

A single count supports this clone. V gene TRBV29-1 combines with J gene TRBJ2-1; 9 bases line up with TRBD1. V dropped 4 bases and J dropped 3; count of bases not matched to a gene: 13. Per germline, CDR1 SQVTM and CDR2 ANQGSEA. The length of the CDR3 is 17 residues. The CDR3 is CSVGGLPDRGIYNEQFF. DNA for the CDR3: TGCAGCGTTGGGGGTCTACCGGACAGGGGTATCTACAATGAGCAGTTCTTC.

This chain links TRBV29-1 with TRBJ1-2; D is perhaps TRBD1 (5 bases). This CDR3 has 11 amino acids. V gave up 6 bases and J gave up 4 bases, with 9 bases separating them. The V gene's germline CDR1 is SQVTM and CDR2 ANQGSEA. The CDR3 region is CSVGDGYGYTF. For the CDR3, the DNA is TGCAGCGTGGGGGACGGCTATGGCTACACCTTC.